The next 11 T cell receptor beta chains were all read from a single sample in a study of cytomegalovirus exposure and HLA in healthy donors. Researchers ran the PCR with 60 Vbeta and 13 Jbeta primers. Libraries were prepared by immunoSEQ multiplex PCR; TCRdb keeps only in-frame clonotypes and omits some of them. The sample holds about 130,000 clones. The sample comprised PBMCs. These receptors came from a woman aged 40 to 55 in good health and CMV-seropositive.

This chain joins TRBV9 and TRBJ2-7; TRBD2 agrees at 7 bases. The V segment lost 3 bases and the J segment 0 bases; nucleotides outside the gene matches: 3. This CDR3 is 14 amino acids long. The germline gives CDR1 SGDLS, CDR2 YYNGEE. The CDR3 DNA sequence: TGTGCCAGCAGCGCCGGGACTAACTCCTACGAGCAGTACTTC. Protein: CASSAGTNSYEQYF. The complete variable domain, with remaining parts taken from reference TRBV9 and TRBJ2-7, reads DSGVTQTPKHLITATGQRVTLRCSPRSGDLSVYWYQQSLDQGLQFLIQYYNGEERAKGNILERFSAQQFPDLHSELNLSSLELGDSALYFCASSAGTNSYEQYFGPGTRLTVT.

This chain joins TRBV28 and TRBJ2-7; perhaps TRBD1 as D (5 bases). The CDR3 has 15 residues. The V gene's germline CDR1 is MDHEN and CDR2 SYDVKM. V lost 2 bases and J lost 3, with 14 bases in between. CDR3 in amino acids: CASSLMAGNIYEQYF. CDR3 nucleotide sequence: TGTGCCAGCAGTTTAATGGCAGGGAATATCTACGAGCAGTACTTC. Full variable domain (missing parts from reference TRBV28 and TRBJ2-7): DVKVTQSSRYLVKRTGEKVFLECVQDMDHENMFWYRQDPGLGLRLIYFSYDVKMKEKGDIPEGYSVSREKKERFSLILESASTNQTSMYLCASSLMAGNIYEQYFGPGTRLTVT.

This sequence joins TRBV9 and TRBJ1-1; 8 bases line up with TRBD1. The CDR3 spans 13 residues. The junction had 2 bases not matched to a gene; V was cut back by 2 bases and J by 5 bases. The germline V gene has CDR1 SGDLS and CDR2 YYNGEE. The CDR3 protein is CASSVNRGTEAFF. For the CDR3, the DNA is TGTGCCAGCAGCGTGAACAGGGGGACTGAAGCTTTCTTT.

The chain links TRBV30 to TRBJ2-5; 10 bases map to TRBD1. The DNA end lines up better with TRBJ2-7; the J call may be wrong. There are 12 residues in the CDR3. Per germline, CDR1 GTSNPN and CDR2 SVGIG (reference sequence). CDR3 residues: CASGTGAHEQYF. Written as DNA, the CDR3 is TGTGCCTCCGGGACAGGGGCCCACGAGCAGTACTTC.

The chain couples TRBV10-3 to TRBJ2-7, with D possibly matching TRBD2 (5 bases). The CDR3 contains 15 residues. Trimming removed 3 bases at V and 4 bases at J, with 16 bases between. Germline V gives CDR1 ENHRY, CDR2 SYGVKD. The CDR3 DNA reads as TGTGCCATCAGTGATAGAGCGGAGTCTGATTACGAGCAGTACTTC. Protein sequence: CAISDRAESDYEQYF.

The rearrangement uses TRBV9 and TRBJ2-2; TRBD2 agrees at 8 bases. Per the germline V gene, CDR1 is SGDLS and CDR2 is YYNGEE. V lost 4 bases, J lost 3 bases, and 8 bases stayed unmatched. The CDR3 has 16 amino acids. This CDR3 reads CASSTPLGRDTGELFF. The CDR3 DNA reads TGTGCCAGCAGCACACCCCTCGGGAGGGACACCGGGGAGCTGTTTTTT.

The CDR3 DNA is TGTGCCAGCAGCGTACACAGGGGGCGCTTCCACACTGAAGCTTTCTTT. Translation gives CASSVHRGRFHTEAFF. The chain has TRBV21-1 and TRBJ1-1; TRBD1 was called by the table and not checked on the DNA. TRBV21-1 is a recognized pseudogene. The CDR3 runs 16 residues.

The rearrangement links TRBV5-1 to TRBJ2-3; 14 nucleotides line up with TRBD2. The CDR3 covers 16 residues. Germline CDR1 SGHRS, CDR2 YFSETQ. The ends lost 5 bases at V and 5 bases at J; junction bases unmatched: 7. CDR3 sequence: CASRRGLAGARDTQYF. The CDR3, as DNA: TGCGCCAGCAGAAGGGGACTAGCGGGAGCGCGAGATACGCAGTATTTT.

CDR3 protein: CASSQEWLAVYNEQFF. The CDR3 DNA reads as TGCGCCAGCAGCCAAGAATGGTTAGCGGTATACAATGAGCAGTTCTTC. The genes are TRBV4-1 and TRBJ2-1, with D possibly TRBD2 on 6 matching bases. With 0 bases removed from V and 4 bases from J, the gap between germline ends came to 13 bases. Germline V lookup: CDR1 MGHRA, CDR2 YSYEKL. This CDR3 comprises 16 residues.

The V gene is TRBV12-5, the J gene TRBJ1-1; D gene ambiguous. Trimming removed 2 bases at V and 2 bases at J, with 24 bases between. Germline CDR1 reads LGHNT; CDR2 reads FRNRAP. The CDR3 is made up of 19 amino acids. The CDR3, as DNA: TGTGCTAGTGGTTTGCTACTTGACACCACCACCCTAAGAAACACTGAAGCTTTCTTT. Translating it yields CASGLLLDTTTLRNTEAFF.

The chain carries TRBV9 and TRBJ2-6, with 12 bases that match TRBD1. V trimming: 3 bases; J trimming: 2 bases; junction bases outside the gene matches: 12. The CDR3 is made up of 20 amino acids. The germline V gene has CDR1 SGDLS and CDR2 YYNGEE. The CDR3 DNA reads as TGTGCCAGCAGCGAGGTTCGAACCCGGGACAGGGGGCCTGGGGCCAACGTCCTGACTTTC. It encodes CASSEVRTRDRGPGANVLTF. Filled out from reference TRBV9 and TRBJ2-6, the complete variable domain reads DSGVTQTPKHLITATGQRVTLRCSPRSGDLSVYWYQQSLDQGLQFLIQYYNGEERAKGNILERFSAQQFPDLHSELNLSSLELGDSALYFCASSEVRTRDRGPGANVLTFGAGSRLTVL.